This record covers a single TCR beta chain. Antigen specificity is unknown. This sample stems from a study of cytomegalovirus exposure and HLA in healthy donors. Study-level results: In a later analysis, the majority of CMV-associated beta chains seemingly showed HLA restriction. Clonal expansion, a later analysis showed, was greater in HLA-associated TCR beta chains than in equally common others. Accurate predictions that matched the HLA-A and HLA-B alleles of most subjects were reportedly made from TCR beta sequences. The study carried out a later analysis of TCR beta sequences. It associated some 17,000 of them with specific HLA alleles at a false discovery rate of 0.05.

The primer mix had 60 Vbeta and 13 Jbeta primers. TCRdb's copy holds only in-frame clones and misses some; the assay was immunoSEQ multiplex PCR. The sample records some 85,000 clones, less than 85% being singletons. Germline V CDR1 and CDR2: MDHEN, SYDVKM. This CDR3 has 15 amino acids. The V end was cut by 6 bases, the J end by 1 base, with 13 bases between. The receptor was isolated from a woman aged 50 to 65 in good health and CMV-seronegative. The sample taken for sequencing was PBMCs. The V and J genes are TRBV28 and TRBJ2-1; TRBD1 might be the D (6 bases). In DNA form, the CDR3 reads TGTGCCAGCAGCACCGGGACACCGTCCTACAATGAGCAGTTCTTC. Amino acids: CASSTGTPSYNEQFF. The full variable domain, with the rest looked up from reference TRBV28 and TRBJ2-1, is DVKVTQSSRYLVKRTGEKVFLECVQDMDHENMFWYRQDPGLGLRLIYFSYDVKMKEKGDIPEGYSVSREKKERFSLILESASTNQTSMYLCASSTGTPSYNEQFFGPGTRLTVL.